Listed below are T cell receptor beta chains from one sample, sequenced in a study of CD8+CD57+ T cells in acquired aplastic anemia. A single record per CDR3 protein comes from TCRdb applying MiXCR to the reads. The sample holds some 120,000 distinct CDR3 sequences, almost 40% seen once. The specimen was sorted CD4+, CD8+, or CD8+CD57+ T cells (not recorded which) from PBMCs. The receptors were gathered from a human donor with aplastic anemia. Each CDR3 is given with its conserved first and last residue. The D gene is left open where the match is weak. Expanded clones get a size class; other rows say once, few or many, or leave the size out.

CDR3aa: CASSLALYNEQFF
CDR3nt: TGTGCCAGCAGCTTAGCATTATACAATGAGCAGTTCTTC
j_gene: TRBJ2-1
abundance: -
v_gene: TRBV7-9
d_gene: -

CDR3aa: CASSSRGIGQPQHF
CDR3nt: TGTGCCAGCAGTTCTCGGGGGATAGGTCAGCCCCAGCATTTT
j_gene: TRBJ1-5
abundance: -
v_gene: TRBV28
d_gene: -

CDR3aa: CASSISGPSNQPQHF
CDR3nt: TGTGCCAGTAGTATCTCGGGACCCAGCAATCAGCCCCAGCATTTT
j_gene: TRBJ1-5
abundance: -
v_gene: TRBV19
d_gene: -

CDR3aa: CASSLKPRDTEAFF
CDR3nt: TGTGCCAGCAGCTTAAAACCGCGGGACACTGAAGCTTTCTTT
j_gene: TRBJ1-1
abundance: many
v_gene: TRBV7-3
d_gene: -

CDR3aa: CASSPLASGGGRGDTQYF
CDR3nt: TGTGCCAGCAGCCCCTTGGCGAGTGGAGGGGGGCGGGGAGATACGCAGTATTTT
j_gene: TRBJ2-3
abundance: few
v_gene: TRBV11-2
d_gene: -

CDR3aa: CASSPRQGASAPLHF
CDR3nt: TGTGCCAGCTCACCAAGACAGGGGGCCTCGGCGCCCCTCCACTTT
j_gene: TRBJ1-6
abundance: many
v_gene: TRBV18
d_gene: TRBD1

CDR3aa: CASSGGQGANHGYTF
CDR3nt: TGTGCCAGCAGTGGAGGACAGGGAGCTAACCATGGCTACACCTTC
j_gene: TRBJ1-2
abundance: -
v_gene: TRBV2
d_gene: TRBD1

CDR3aa: CASNRGNSNQPQHF
CDR3nt: TGTGCCAGCAACCGGGGGAATAGCAATCAGCCCCAGCATTTT
j_gene: TRBJ1-5
abundance: -
v_gene: TRBV2
d_gene: -

CDR3aa: CSVDSASNEQYF
CDR3nt: TGCAGTGTGGATAGCGCTAGTAACGAGCAGTACTTC
j_gene: TRBJ2-7
abundance: many
v_gene: TRBV20-1
d_gene: -

CDR3aa: CASSGQGLAGGHDTQYF
CDR3nt: TGCGCCAGCAGTGGACAAGGACTAGCGGGGGGGCACGATACGCAGTATTTT
j_gene: TRBJ2-3
abundance: -
v_gene: TRBV10-1
d_gene: TRBD2